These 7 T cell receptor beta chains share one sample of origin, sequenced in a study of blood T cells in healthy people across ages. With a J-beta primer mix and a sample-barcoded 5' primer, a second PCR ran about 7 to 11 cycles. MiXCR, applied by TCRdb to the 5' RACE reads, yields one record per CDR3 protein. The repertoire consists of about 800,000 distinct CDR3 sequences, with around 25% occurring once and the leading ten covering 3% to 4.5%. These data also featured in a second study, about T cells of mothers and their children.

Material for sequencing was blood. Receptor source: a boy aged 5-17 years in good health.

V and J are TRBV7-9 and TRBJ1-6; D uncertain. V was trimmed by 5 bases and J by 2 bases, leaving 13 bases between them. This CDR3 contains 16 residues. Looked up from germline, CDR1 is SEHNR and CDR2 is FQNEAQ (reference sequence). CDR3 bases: TGTGCCAGCAGCCCGCCGGGAGGCCCCTATAATTCACCCCTCCACTTT. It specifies CASSPPGGPYNSPLHF.

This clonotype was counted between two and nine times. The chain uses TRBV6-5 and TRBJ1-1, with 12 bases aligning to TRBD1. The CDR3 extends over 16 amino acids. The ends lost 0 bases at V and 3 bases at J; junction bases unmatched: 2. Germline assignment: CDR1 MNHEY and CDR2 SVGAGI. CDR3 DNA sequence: TGTGCCAGCAGTTACTCCCGGGACAGGGGGCACACTGAAGCTTTCTTT. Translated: CASSYSRDRGHTEAFF.

CDR3 coding DNA: TGCAGTGCTAGAGGTCCAGGGTTGGGCCAGCCCCAGCATTTT. Amino acid sequence: CSARGPGLGQPQHF. The V gene is TRBV20-1, the J gene TRBJ1-5; the D gene is possibly TRBD1 (5 bases). V shed 1 base and J shed 7 bases, with 14 bases lying between them. The CDR3 has 14 amino acids. Germline CDR1 is DFQATT and CDR2 is SNEGSKA (reference sequence).

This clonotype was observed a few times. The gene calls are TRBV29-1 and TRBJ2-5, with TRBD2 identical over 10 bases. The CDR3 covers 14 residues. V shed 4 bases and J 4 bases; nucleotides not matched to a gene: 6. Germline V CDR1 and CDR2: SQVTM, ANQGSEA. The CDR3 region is CSVVPSGRGETQYF. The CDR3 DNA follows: TGCAGCGTTGTCCCTAGCGGGAGAGGAGAGACCCAGTACTTC.

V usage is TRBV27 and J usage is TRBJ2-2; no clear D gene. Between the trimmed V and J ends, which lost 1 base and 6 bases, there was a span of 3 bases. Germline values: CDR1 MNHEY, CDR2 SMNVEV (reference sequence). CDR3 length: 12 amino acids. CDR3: CASSLWAGELFF. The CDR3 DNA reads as TGTGCCAGCAGTTTATGGGCCGGGGAGCTGTTTTTT.

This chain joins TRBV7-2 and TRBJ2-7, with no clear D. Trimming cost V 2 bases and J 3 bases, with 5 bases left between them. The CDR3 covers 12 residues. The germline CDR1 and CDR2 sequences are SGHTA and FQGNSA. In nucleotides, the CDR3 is TGTGCCAGCAGCTTACAGTTCTACGAGCAGTACTTC. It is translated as CASSLQFYEQYF.

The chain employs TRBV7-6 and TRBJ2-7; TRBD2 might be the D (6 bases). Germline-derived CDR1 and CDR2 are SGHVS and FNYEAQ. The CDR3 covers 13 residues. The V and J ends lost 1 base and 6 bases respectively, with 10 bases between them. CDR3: CASSLGGEAEQYF. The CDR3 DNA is TGTGCCAGCAGCTTAGGGGGGGAGGCCGAGCAGTACTTC.